This note documents a single TCR beta chain sequence. The assay was immunoSEQ multiplex PCR, and TCRdb's table has in-frame clones only and misses some. The sample holds 80,000 or so clones, roughly 86% seen once. The sample is drawn from a study of blood T cell repertoires in COVID-19. Study background: Researchers got acute and convalescent COVID-19 samples from the United States, Italy and Spain. In each case, the material was cDNA or gDNA derived from T cells, B-cell-depleted T cells, or PBMCs.

Sample: peripheral blood. The receptor comes from a man aged 60-69 years with acute or convalescent COVID-19.

The CDR3 here is CASSQVPGYTEAFF. The CDR3 DNA follows: TGTGCCAGCAGCCAAGTGCCAGGGTACACTGAAGCTTTCTTT. The chain recombines TRBV3-1 (or the pseudogene TRBV3-2) with TRBJ1-1; TRBD1 is a possible D gene (5 bases). V lost 1 base to trimming and J lost 3 bases, with 9 bases between them. The CDR3 covers 14 residues. Germline CDR1 is LGHDT and CDR2 is YNNKEL (reference sequence).